This TCR beta chain was observed in a study of molecular identifiers for immune sequencing clone quantification. V trimming: 3 bases; J trimming: 4 bases; junction bases outside the gene matches: 9. The germline gives CDR1 SGDLS, CDR2 YYNGEE. CDR3 length: 16 amino acids. TCRdb fed the PCR reads into MiXCR, producing one record per CDR3 protein. The sample has 85,000 to 95,000 distinct CDR3 sequences, 15% to 20% seen once. The table lists this clonotype with many counts. The clonotype comes from a human donor in good health. Some libraries in this study had Jurkat cell RNA spiked in. The sample consisted of naive CD8+ T cells from blood, with Jurkat cell RNA spiked in. Regarding subset: FACS-sorted CD8+CD4-CCR7+CD45RA+ naive T cells. The chain combines TRBV9 with TRBJ2-7, with 11 bases matching TRBD2. CDR3 coding DNA: TGTGCCAGCAGCGGTACTAGCGGGAGACACCAGTACGAGCAGTACTTC. This translates into CASSGTSGRHQYEQYF.